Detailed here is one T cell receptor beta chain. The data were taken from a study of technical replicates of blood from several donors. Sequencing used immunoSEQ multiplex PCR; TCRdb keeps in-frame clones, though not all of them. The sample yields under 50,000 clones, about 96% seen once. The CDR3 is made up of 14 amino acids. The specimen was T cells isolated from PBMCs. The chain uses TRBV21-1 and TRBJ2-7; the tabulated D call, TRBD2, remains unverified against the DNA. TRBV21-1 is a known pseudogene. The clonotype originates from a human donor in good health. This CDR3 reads CASSPRGNSYEQYF. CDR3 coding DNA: TGTGCCAGCAGCCCTCGCGGGAACTCCTACGAGCAGTACTTC.